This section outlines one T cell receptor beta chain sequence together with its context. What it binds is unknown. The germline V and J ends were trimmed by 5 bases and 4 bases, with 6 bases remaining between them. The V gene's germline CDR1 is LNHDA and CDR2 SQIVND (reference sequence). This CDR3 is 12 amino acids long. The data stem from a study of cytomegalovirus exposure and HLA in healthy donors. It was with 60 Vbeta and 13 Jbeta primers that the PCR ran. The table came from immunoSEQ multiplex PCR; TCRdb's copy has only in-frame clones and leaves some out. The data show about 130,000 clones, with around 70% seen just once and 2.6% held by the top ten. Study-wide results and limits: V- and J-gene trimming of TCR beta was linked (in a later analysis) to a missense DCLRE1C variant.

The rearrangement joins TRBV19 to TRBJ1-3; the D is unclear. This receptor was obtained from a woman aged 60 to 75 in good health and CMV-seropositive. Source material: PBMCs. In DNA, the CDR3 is TGTGCCAGTAGTGGCAGAGGAAACACCATATATTTT. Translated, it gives CASSGRGNTIYF.